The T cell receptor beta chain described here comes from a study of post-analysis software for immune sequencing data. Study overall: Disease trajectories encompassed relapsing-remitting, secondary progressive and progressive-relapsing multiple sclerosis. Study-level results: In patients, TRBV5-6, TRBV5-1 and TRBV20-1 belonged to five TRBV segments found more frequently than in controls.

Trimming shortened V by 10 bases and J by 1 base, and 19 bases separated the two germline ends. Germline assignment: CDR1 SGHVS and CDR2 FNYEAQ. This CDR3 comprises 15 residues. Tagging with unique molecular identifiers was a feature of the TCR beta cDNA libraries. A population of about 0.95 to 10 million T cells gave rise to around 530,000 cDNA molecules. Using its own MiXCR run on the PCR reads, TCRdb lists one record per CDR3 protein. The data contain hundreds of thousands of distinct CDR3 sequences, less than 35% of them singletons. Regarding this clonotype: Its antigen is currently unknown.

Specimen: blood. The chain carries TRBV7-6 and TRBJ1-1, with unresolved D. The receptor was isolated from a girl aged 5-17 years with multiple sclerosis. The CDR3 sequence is CATTAAESRNTEAFF. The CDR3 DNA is TGTGCCACTACAGCGGCCGAATCTCGGAACACTGAAGCTTTCTTT.